Listed below are T cell receptor beta chains from one sample, sequenced in a study of shared clonotypes between healthy human individuals. Sequenced by immunoSEQ multiplex PCR; TCRdb stores in-frame clones only, minus some. The top ten clones hold under 0.3% of a sample with roughly 770,000 clones, just over 95% of them seen once. Sequenced sample: naive CD8+ T cells sorted from blood. These receptors all stem from a man aged 25 to 45 in good health. The conserved cysteine and the conserved F or W are not part of the CDR3 here. Clone size appears in some rows only: once, few, many, or a class for an expanded clone.

size: once; J: TRBJ1-5; V: TRBV28; CDR3: ASSLTLQGHQPQH
size: -; J: TRBJ2-3; V: TRBV27; CDR3: ASSLSVEFTSGVRDTQY
size: -; J: TRBJ1-1; V: TRBV27; CDR3: ASSFVGGTEAF
size: -; J: TRBJ2-3; V: TRBV9; CDR3: ASSAETTSGSLTDTQY
size: -; J: TRBJ2-5; V: TRBV5-4; CDR3: ASSLNLGTQRETQY
size: -; J: TRBJ2-2; V: TRBV11-2; CDR3: ASSPHPGELF
size: -; J: TRBJ2-5; V: TRBV7-9; CDR3: ASSFPGGGETQY
size: -; J: TRBJ2-7; V: TRBV27; CDR3: ASSLQGANEQY
size: -; J: TRBJ2-1; V: TRBV5-4; CDR3: ASSFGLGEQF
size: -; J: TRBJ2-3; V: TRBV4-1; CDR3: ASSYPGLAGRTDTQY
size: -; J: TRBJ1-1; V: TRBV2; CDR3: ASSELSAGSVTEAF
size: -; J: TRBJ2-7; V: TRBV27; CDR3: ASSQTDSSYEQY
size: -; J: TRBJ2-7; V: TRBV7-9; CDR3: ASSFATDVSYEQY